In this sample, the clone carrying this T cell receptor beta chain turned up a few times. A second PCR of about 6 to 12 cycles used a sample-barcoded 5' primer and a J-beta primer mix. From the 5' RACE reads, TCRdb called clonotypes with MiXCR, one entry per CDR3 protein. This table has hundreds of thousands of distinct CDR3 sequences, roughly 50% appearing once. The data are from a study of blood T cells in healthy people across ages. Sequenced sample: blood. This TCR derives from a man aged 30-40 years in good health.

The CDR3 region is CATSRDRGAPEAFF. As DNA, the CDR3 is TGTGCCACCAGCAGAGATCGGGGGGCCCCTGAAGCTTTCTTT. This chain uses TRBV15 with TRBJ1-1; D is perhaps TRBD1 (6 bases). CDR1 is LNHNV, CDR2 YYDKDF, per germline (reference sequence). V was shortened by 0 bases and J by 6 bases, with 11 bases between the two germline ends. The CDR3 has 14 amino acids.